The 27 T cell receptor beta chains in this list originate from one sample, sequenced in a study of shared clonotypes between healthy human individuals. Data came from immunoSEQ multiplex PCR; TCRdb stores just in-frame clones and leaves some out. Here the sample spans hundreds of thousands of clones, roughly 72% being singletons. The sequencing sample was made of PBMCs. All receptors come from a woman aged 40-49 years in good health. Some clones in this sample may be carry-over from other donors' samples.

The V gene is TRBV5-1, the J gene TRBJ2-3; D tentatively reads TRBD1 or TRBD2 (5 bases each). Trimming removed 2 bases from V and 3 bases from J, with 13 bases in between. Germline V gives CDR1 SGHRS, CDR2 YFSETQ. The CDR3 extends over 15 amino acids. The CDR3 sequence: CASSFVDGATDTQYF. In DNA, the CDR3 is TGCGCCAGCAGCTTTGTAGACGGGGCTACAGATACGCAGTATTTT.

V usage is TRBV5-1 and J usage is TRBJ1-2; D gene ambiguous. The CDR3 length is 15 residues. V dropped 0 bases and J dropped 0 bases, with 9 bases sitting between them. Germline assignment: CDR1 SGHRS and CDR2 YFSETQ. The CDR3 sequence: CASSLAGAPNYGYTF. In DNA, the CDR3 is TGCGCCAGCAGCTTGGCGGGAGCTCCTAACTATGGCTACACCTTC.

The genes are TRBV29-1 and TRBJ2-3; a weak D match, TRBD2 (5 bases). The germline gives CDR1 SQVTM, CDR2 ANQGSEA. V was clipped by 5 bases and J by 0 bases, with 12 bases between them. The CDR3 has 14 residues. The CDR3 region has the DNA TGCAGCGTTTCTTTTGGCGGGAGCACAGATACGCAGTATTTT. Translated: CSVSFGGSTDTQYF.

V usage is TRBV9 and J usage is TRBJ2-1; TRBD2 agrees at 8 bases. V lost 3 bases to trimming and J lost 9 bases; unmatched junction nucleotides: 2. This CDR3 contains 12 residues. Germline CDR1 SGDLS, CDR2 YYNGEE. DNA of the CDR3: TGTGCCAGCAGCGGAGCGGGAGCTGAGCAGTTCTTC. Protein product: CASSGAGAEQFF.

The chain has TRBV10-3 and TRBJ1-1, with unresolved D. The CDR3 runs 16 residues. The germline CDR1 and CDR2 sequences are ENHRY and SYGVKD. Between the trimmed V and J ends, which lost 0 bases and 1 base, there was a span of 12 bases. The CDR3 DNA follows: TGTGCCATCAGTGAGTCGATCGTGCGCGCGAACACTGAAGCTTTCTTT. Protein sequence: CAISESIVRANTEAFF.

The chain links TRBV2 to TRBJ2-1; 11 positions agree with TRBD2. There are 13 residues in the CDR3. Per the germline V gene, CDR1 is SNHLY and CDR2 is FYNNEI. V trimming: 7 bases; J trimming: 7 bases; junction bases outside the gene matches: 3. The CDR3: CASKGTSGNEQFF. The DNA of the CDR3 is TGTGCCAGCAAGGGGACTAGCGGTAATGAGCAGTTCTTC.

CDR3 nucleotides: TGTGCCAGCAGTTTAGTATTCGAGCTGACCCCGTTTAACAGGTCCCCTCGAACCTACGAGCAGTACTTC. Residues: CASSLVFELTPFNRSPRTYEQYF. The rearrangement links TRBV28 to TRBJ2-7, with TRBD1 as a possible D gene (5 bases). The V gene lost 2 bases and the J gene lost 2 bases, with 37 bases spanning the gap. Germline CDR1 is MDHEN and CDR2 is SYDVKM. The CDR3 contains 23 residues.

The chain joins TRBV6-5 to TRBJ1-4; D uncertain. V lost 2 bases to trimming and J lost 0 bases, with 10 bases between them. This CDR3 is built from 16 residues. Germline V gene lookup returns CDR1 MNHEY and CDR2 SVGAGI. The CDR3: CASSYRGYATNEKLFF. The DNA for the CDR3 is TGTGCCAGCAGTTACCGCGGATACGCAACTAATGAAAAACTGTTTTTT.

This clone was detected a few times. The junction does not match germline at one end; this may be a read error. J is TRBJ1-6 and V is TRBV10-3; the match to TRBD1 covers 8 bases. In germline, CDR1 is ENHRY, CDR2 SYGVKD. This CDR3 has 17 amino acids. In DNA form, the CDR3 reads TGTGCCATCAGTGACCCTCCCGCCAGGGGGCATAAGTCACCCCTCCACTTT. Amino acids: CAISDPPARGHKSPLHF.

Points on this clone: This sequence is one base from a far larger clone and is likely a read error. This CDR3 is CAWMRARSTDTQYF. As DNA, the CDR3 is TGTGCCTGGATGAGGGCGAGAAGCACAGATACGCAGTATTTT. V and J are TRBV30 and TRBJ2-3, with a tentative D call TRBD2 (5 bases). Trimming left V 4 bases short and J 0 bases short, with 11 bases between. CDR3 length: 14 amino acids. The germline gives CDR1 GTSNPN, CDR2 SVGIG (reference sequence).

This chain connects TRBV29-1 to TRBJ2-7; the D gene is possibly TRBD2 (5 bases). CDR1 is SQVTM, CDR2 ANQGSEA, per germline. With 3 bases removed from V and 3 bases from J, the gap between germline ends came to 15 bases. This CDR3 comprises 14 residues. The CDR3 spells CSVEGVGRRYEQYF. The DNA of the CDR3 is TGCAGCGTTGAGGGAGTGGGTAGGCGCTACGAGCAGTACTTC.

The chain joins TRBV7-2 to TRBJ2-7, with D tentatively TRBD1 or TRBD2 (6 bases each). This CDR3 region has 14 residues. Germline V gene sequence: CDR1 SGHTA, CDR2 FQGNSA. V dropped 9 bases and J dropped 2 bases, with 17 bases sitting between them. The CDR3 DNA reads TGTGCCAGTGGGGGGCGGGACTTTACCTACGAGCAGTACTTC. This gives the protein CASGGRDFTYEQYF.

This chain connects TRBV28 to TRBJ2-1; 7 bases fit TRBD1. This CDR3 has 15 amino acids. V shed 3 bases, J shed 6 bases, and the junction held 8 bases outside the gene matches. Germline assignment: CDR1 MDHEN and CDR2 SYDVKM. For the CDR3, the DNA is TGTGCCAGCAGTTTTGGGAGACAGGGCCTCAATGAGCAGTTCTTC. It is translated as CASSFGRQGLNEQFF.

A single count supports this clone. The DNA for the CDR3 is TGCGCCAGCAGCCGGACTGTAAGCTCCTACAATGAGCAGTTCTTC. Translating gives CASSRTVSSYNEQFF. The chain joins TRBV5-1 to TRBJ2-1; D perhaps matches TRBD2 (5 bases). Trimming removed 4 bases at V and 0 bases at J, with 11 bases between. Germline V lookup: CDR1 SGHRS, CDR2 YFSETQ. The length of the CDR3 is 15 residues. The full variable domain, rest sourced from reference TRBV5-1 and TRBJ2-1, is KAGVTQTPRYLIKTRGQQVTLSCSPISGHRSVSWYQQTPGQGLQFLFEYFSETQRNKGNFPGRFSGRQFSNSRSEMNVSTLELGDSALYLCASSRTVSSYNEQFFGPGTRLTVL.

J is TRBJ2-7 and V is TRBV28, with a weak D call TRBD2 (6 bases). V was cut by 7 bases and J by 0 bases, with 16 bases left in between. The CDR3 totals 15 residues. CDR1 is MDHEN and CDR2 is SYDVKM in the germline V gene. The CDR3 DNA sequence: TGTGCCAGCACGGTGGGGGGAATGCGCTCCTACGAGCAGTACTTC. Its translation: CASTVGGMRSYEQYF.

This clone was seen a single time. The chain recombines TRBV30 with TRBJ1-2; D call uncertain. CDR3 length: 14 residues. Germline assignment: CDR1 GTSNPN and CDR2 SVGIG (reference sequence). V was pared by 4 bases and J by 1 base, with 13 bases between. CDR3 DNA: TGTGCCTGGATGGCTCCGAATGATAACTATGGCTACACCTTC. It specifies CAWMAPNDNYGYTF.

V and J are TRBV28 and TRBJ2-5; TRBD1 matches at 10 bases. Germline CDR1 MDHEN, CDR2 SYDVKM. The trim removed 10 bases at V and 5 bases at J, leaving 10 bases unmatched. The CDR3 totals 14 residues. CDR3 sequence (DNA): TGTGCCACTACGGGACAGGGGCCAAGGGAGACCCAGTACTTC. Translated, it gives CATTGQGPRETQYF.

The chain joins TRBV19 to TRBJ1-5; no clear D gene. Germline CDR1 reads LNHDA; CDR2 reads SQIVND (reference sequence). The germline V and J ends were trimmed by 1 base and 4 bases, with 2 bases remaining between them. The CDR3 extends over 12 amino acids. The chain's CDR3 is CASSIVNQPQHF. In nucleotides, the CDR3 is TGTGCCAGTAGTATAGTTAATCAGCCCCAGCATTTT.

The V gene is TRBV5-6, the J gene TRBJ1-2, with D possibly being TRBD1 (6 bases). In germline, CDR1 is SGHDT, CDR2 YYEEEE. The length of the CDR3 is 13 residues. V lost 7 bases, J lost 2 bases, and 12 bases lay in between. The CDR3: CASRSQGNYGYTF. DNA of the CDR3: TGTGCCAGCCGGTCTCAGGGGAACTATGGCTACACCTTC.

The rearrangement links TRBV7-2 to TRBJ2-3; D may be TRBD2 (6 bases). The V gene lost 0 bases and the J gene lost 4 bases, with 11 bases spanning the gap. The CDR3 is made up of 15 amino acids. Germline values: CDR1 SGHTA, CDR2 FQGNSA. The CDR3 loop is CASSLARSGADTQYF. CDR3 in DNA: TGTGCCAGCAGCTTAGCGCGGTCGGGGGCAGATACGCAGTATTTT.

This clone was recorded only once. The gene calls are TRBV29-1 and TRBJ1-4; no firm D call. V was cut by 4 bases and J by 8 bases, with 20 bases left in between. The CDR3 contains 15 residues. Germline V gives CDR1 SQVTM, CDR2 ANQGSEA. This CDR3 reads CSVGDGPDGSEKLFF. The CDR3 region has the DNA TGCAGCGTTGGAGATGGACCGGATGGATCCGAAAAACTGTTTTTT.

This sequence joins TRBV7-3 and TRBJ1-2, with D tentatively TRBD1 (5 bases). V lost 5 bases to trimming and J lost 7 bases, with 11 bases between them. The CDR3 consists of 12 residues. Per germline, CDR1 SGHTA and CDR2 FQGTGA. The CDR3 region has the DNA TGTGCCAGCAGCGCGGGACCCGGTGGCTACACCTTC. This encodes CASSAGPGGYTF.

The V call is TRBV19, the J call TRBJ1-4; D unresolved. The CDR3 spans 13 residues. Germline V gene lookup returns CDR1 LNHDA and CDR2 SQIVND (reference sequence). The V gene lost 3 bases and the J gene lost 8 bases, with 10 bases spanning the gap. CDR3 coding DNA: TGTGCCAGTAGTATCCGTTTTTTGGAAAAACTGTTTTTT. This codes for CASSIRFLEKLFF.

The chain uses TRBV7-9 and TRBJ1-1; D perhaps matches TRBD1 (5 bases). V gave up 1 base and J gave up 6 bases, with 12 bases separating them. This CDR3 is 14 amino acids long. Germline CDR1 reads SEHNR; CDR2 reads FQNEAQ (reference sequence). The chain's CDR3 is CASSLEGQGSEAFF. CDR3 in DNA: TGTGCCAGCAGCTTAGAGGGGCAGGGCTCTGAAGCTTTCTTT. The full variable domain, its missing parts supplied by reference TRBV7-9 and TRBJ1-1, is DTGVSQNPRHKITKRGQNVTFRCDPISEHNRLYWYRQTLGQGPEFLTYFQNEAQLEKSRLLSDRFSAERPKGSFSTLEIQRTEQGDSAMYLCASSLEGQGSEAFFGQGTRLTVV.

This chain joins TRBV5-1 and TRBJ2-5; 7 bases align to TRBD1. The germline V gene encodes CDR1 SGHRS and CDR2 YFSETQ. The CDR3 totals 15 residues. V was clipped by 0 bases and J by 2 bases; unmatched bases: 4. Here the CDR3 reads CASSLEGTAQETQYF. The CDR3 nucleotides read TGCGCCAGCAGCTTGGAGGGGACAGCACAAGAGACCCAGTACTTC.

This sequence joins TRBV19 and TRBJ2-3, with 10 bases that match TRBD2. With 2 bases clipped from V and 5 bases from J, the junction kept 16 bases outside the gene matches. The CDR3 loop spans 19 amino acids. Germline-derived CDR1 and CDR2 are LNHDA and SQIVND (reference sequence). CDR3 DNA sequence: TGTGCCAGTAGTATATCCGTATATGGAGCGGGAGGGCCTCAAGATACGCAGTATTTT. Amino acid sequence: CASSISVYGAGGPQDTQYF.

The chain links TRBV11-2 to TRBJ2-3; D remains ambiguous. The germline V and J ends were trimmed by 1 base and 0 bases, with 5 bases remaining between them. The CDR3 runs 14 residues. The germline gives CDR1 SGHAT, CDR2 FQNNGV. The CDR3 DNA reads TGTGCCAGCAGCTTAGCCAGGAGCACAGATACGCAGTATTTT. It yields the protein CASSLARSTDTQYF.